These T cell receptor beta chains were read from a single sample in a study of a mutant IDH1 vaccine in newly diagnosed glioma. Using immunoSEQ multiplex PCR, the repertoire was profiled, and TCRdb retains in-frame clones only, with some absent. The sample lists some 80,000 clones; 75% to 90% were seen once. Antigens for these TCRs are unknown. Sequences were derived from PBMCs, sampled from a glioma patient whose treatment included an IDH1 peptide vaccine. These receptors all stem from a woman aged 45-60 years with glioma. Both conserved end residues are trimmed from each CDR3. Fields, in order: V gene, J gene, CDR3 length, CDR3 protein.

TRBV28,TRBJ2-3,16,ASSLTLTSGRAYDTQY
TRBV30,TRBJ1-3,16,AWSALGTRGISGNTIY
TRBV7-9,TRBJ1-2,12,ASSPHNRGQGYT
TRBV10-2,TRBJ1-3,8,ASGRTGLY
TRBV6-5,TRBJ1-5,13,ASSLAFSSNQPQH
TRBV15,TRBJ2-1,10,ATSRAHNEQF
TRBV7-6,TRBJ1-1,11,ASSPEKNTEAF
TRBV29-1,TRBJ2-7,9,SVSGAYEQY
TRBV5-1,TRBJ2-6,13,ASSFPGVGANVLT
TRBV7-8,TRBJ1-5,15,ASSLAKFAPANQPQH
TRBV6-5,TRBJ2-2,13,ASSYSFTGGGELF
TRBV6-5,TRBJ1-1,12,ASSYSAVNTEAF
TRBV19,TRBJ2-1,14,ASSIGPAGGHDEQF
TRBV11-2,TRBJ2-3,16,ASSLGLSGRARTDTQY
TRBV9,TRBJ2-3,14,ASSTLAVKSTDTQY
TRBV27,TRBJ1-2,12,ASSLSPGNYGYT
TRBV18,TRBJ1-3,16,ASSPAPGQGMGGNTIY